The subject of this entry is one T cell receptor (beta chain). Its target is not known. Germline loops: CDR1 KGHSH, CDR2 LQKENI. The CDR3 consists of 13 residues. V shed 3 bases and J 5 bases; nucleotides not matched to a gene: 0. The sample belongs to a study of PD-1 blockade in classical Hodgkin lymphoma. Study information: The study gave patients nivolumab 3 mg/kg intravenously every 2 weeks.

The time point: cycle 4 day 1 (C4D1), after more than five weeks of nivolumab. Brentuximab vedotin exposure varied, and every patient relapsed after autologous stem cell transplantation. TCRdb keeps only in-frame clones here, not all; method: immunoSEQ multiplex PCR. The sample has roughly 100,000 clones, approximately 89% seen once. Regarding the study as a whole: Whoever responded completely had baseline diversity much like that seen in newly diagnosed patients.

The sequence was collected from a human donor with classical Hodgkin lymphoma. This specimen was peripheral blood mononuclear cells (PBMCs), taken before the fourth cycle of nivolumab. The gene calls are TRBV18 and TRBJ1-4, with 7 nucleotides matching TRBD1. The CDR3 is CASSPDRNEKLFF. As DNA, the CDR3 is TGTGCCAGCTCACCGGACAGGAATGAAAAACTGTTTTTT.